The rows below give T cell receptor beta chains drawn from one sample of a study of blood T cell repertoires in COVID-19. Sequencing used immunoSEQ multiplex PCR; TCRdb keeps in-frame clones, though not all of them. The data hold approximately 80,000 clones, with 82% observed a single time. The sample comprised peripheral blood. The receptors were gathered from a man aged 55 to 70 with acute or convalescent COVID-19. Both conserved end residues are part of each CDR3. A D gene is named only where the DNA matches it firmly. The size of a clone is reported for some rows only, either as once, few or many, or as a class for expanded clones.

12	TRBV6-1	NA	TRBJ1-4	NA	CASSEAYRDMFF	TGTGCCAGCAGTGAGGCGTACCGGGACATGTTTTTT
14	TRBV19	NA	TRBJ1-2	few	CASSIDEKNYGYTF	TGTGCCAGTAGTATAGATGAGAAAAACTATGGCTACACCTTC
11	TRBV11-2	NA	TRBJ2-1	few	CASSPGKLQFF	TGTGCCAGCAGCCCGGGAAAATTGCAGTTCTTC
15	TRBV11-2	TRBD1	TRBJ1-1	NA	CASSGYRGLTTEAFF	TGTGCCAGCAGCGGATACAGGGGGCTTACTACTGAAGCTTTCTTT
14	TRBV19	NA	TRBJ1-1	NA	CASSTQGATHQAFF	TGTGCCAGTAGTACTCAAGGAGCGACTCATCAAGCTTTCTTT
17	TRBV5-4	TRBD2	TRBJ2-7	few	CASSSLSRVGRENEQYF	TGTGCCAGCAGCTCCCTCTCCAGGGTGGGGCGGGAGAACGAGCAGTACTTC
13	TRBV10-3	TRBD1	TRBJ2-5	NA	CAITEDRGETQYF	TGTGCCATCACTGAGGACAGGGGGGAGACCCAGTACTTC
16	TRBV28	NA	TRBJ1-2	few	CASGWRGAGKVDGYTF	TGTGCCAGCGGGTGGAGGGGCGCGGGAAAGGTGGATGGCTACACCTTC
15	TRBV5-1	TRBD1	TRBJ1-5	NA	CASSSTGDLRQPQHF	TGCGCCAGCAGCTCTACAGGGGACCTGAGGCAGCCCCAGCATTTT
17	TRBV28	TRBD2	TRBJ2-2	NA	CASSPLRSSGKAGELFF	TGTGCCAGCAGTCCCCTGAGGTCCAGCGGGAAGGCCGGGGAGCTGTTTTTT
15	TRBV5-1	NA	TRBJ1-1	NA	CASSLPGGISTEAFF	TGCGCCAGCAGCTTGCCCGGGGGGATTAGCACTGAAGCTTTCTTT
15	TRBV27	NA	TRBJ1-4	NA	CASGFRGSRDEKLFF	TGTGCCAGCGGATTCAGGGGATCAAGGGATGAAAAACTGTTTTTT
15	TRBV27	TRBD2	TRBJ2-7	NA	CASSLLASGDYEQYF	TGTGCCAGCAGTTTATTGGCTAGCGGGGACTACGAGCAGTACTTC
15	TRBV7-2	NA	TRBJ2-3	NA	CASSLGVGGSDTQYF	TGTGCCAGCAGCTTAGGGGTGGGGGGTTCAGATACGCAGTATTTT
14	TRBV28	TRBD1	TRBJ1-4	NA	CASSQGAMGEKLFF	TGTGCCAGCAGCCAGGGGGCTATGGGTGAAAAACTGTTTTTT
13	TRBV28	NA	TRBJ1-5	NA	CASTPGGDQPQHF	TGTGCCAGCACCCCCGGCGGGGATCAGCCCCAGCATTTT
15	TRBV7-2	TRBD1	TRBJ1-6	NA	CASSSPGQGYSPLHF	TGTGCCAGCAGCTCCCCGGGACAGGGCTATTCACCCCTCCACTTT
16	TRBV2	NA	TRBJ1-6	NA	CASRGGAGSYNSPLHF	TGTGCCAGCAGGGGAGGGGCCGGCTCCTATAATTCACCCCTCCACTTT
12	TRBV3-1/TRBV3-2	NA	TRBJ1-1	NA	CASSAGGRVAFF	TGTGCCAGCAGCGCGGGGGGGAGGGTGGCTTTCTTT
15	TRBV25-1	TRBD1	TRBJ1-6	NA	CASRETGTGNSPLHF	TGTGCCAGCAGGGAAACCGGGACAGGGAATTCACCCCTCCACTTT
12	TRBV5-6	NA	TRBJ1-1	NA	CASSRTETEAFF	TGTGCCAGCAGCCGGACAGAGACTGAAGCTTTCTTT
19	TRBV7-2	TRBD1	TRBJ1-3	many	CASSSRSGTGSLAGNTIYF	TGTGCCAGCAGCTCTCGATCCGGGACAGGGAGTTTAGCTGGAAACACCATATATTTT
14	TRBV7-2	TRBD1	TRBJ1-4	NA	CASSPGQGPEKLFF	TGTGCCAGCAGTCCCGGACAGGGCCCTGAAAAACTGTTTTTT
14	TRBV10-3	NA	TRBJ1-1	NA	CAISETQGRTEAFF	TGTGCCATCAGTGAGACACAGGGACGGACTGAAGCTTTCTTT
13	TRBV7-2	NA	TRBJ1-2	NA	CASSLGGHYGYTF	TGTGCCAGCAGCTTAGGGGGGCACTATGGCTACACCTTC
14	TRBV7-2	TRBD1	TRBJ2-1	NA	CASSPGTAYNEQFF	TGTGCCAGCAGCCCTGGGACAGCCTACAATGAGCAGTTCTTC
13	TRBV10-3	NA	TRBJ2-2	NA	CAITAGAAGELFF	TGTGCCATCACTGCGGGGGCGGCCGGGGAGCTGTTTTTT
15	TRBV18	TRBD1	TRBJ1-2	NA	CASSPGDSSNYGYTF	TGTGCCAGCTCACCCGGGGACAGCTCCAACTATGGCTACACCTTC
16	TRBV7-2	TRBD2	TRBJ2-3	once	CASSLGTSVITDTQYF	TGTGCCAGCAGCCTCGGGACTAGCGTGATCACAGATACGCAGTATTTT
13	TRBV3-1/TRBV3-2	NA	TRBJ2-5	NA	CASSQGPGWAQYF	TGTGCCAGCAGCCAAGGACCCGGGTGGGCCCAGTACTTC
14	TRBV11-2	TRBD1	TRBJ2-7	NA	CASSQQGAHYEQYF	TGTGCCAGCAGCCAACAGGGGGCCCACTACGAGCAGTACTTC
12	TRBV27	NA	TRBJ2-3	NA	CASRSPPDTQYF	TGTGCCAGCCGTAGCCCCCCAGATACGCAGTATTTT
14	TRBV5-1	TRBD1	TRBJ1-2	once	CASSSQGALYGYTF	TGCGCCAGCAGCTCACAGGGGGCTCTATATGGCTACACCTTC
15	TRBV5-4	TRBD2	TRBJ2-5	NA	CASRPSGRASETQYF	TGTGCCAGCAGACCTAGCGGGAGGGCCTCGGAGACCCAGTACTTC
16	TRBV14	NA	TRBJ2-1	few	CASSQDGFGTFNEQFF	TGTGCCAGCAGCCAAGATGGGTTCGGGACATTTAATGAGCAGTTCTTC
14	TRBV6-5	NA	TRBJ1-4	NA	CASSRKPSNEKLFF	TGTGCCAGCAGCCGCAAGCCTTCTAATGAAAAACTGTTTTTT
13	TRBV19	TRBD1	TRBJ2-7	once	CGALGTGRNEQYF	TGTGGGGCTCTAGGGACAGGGAGGAACGAGCAGTACTTC
13	TRBV29-1	TRBD2	TRBJ2-1	NA	CSVGTSGSGEQFF	TGCAGCGTGGGGACTAGCGGGAGCGGTGAGCAGTTCTTC
16	TRBV15	TRBD2	TRBJ2-1	NA	CATSRGGTSGLREQFF	TGTGCCACCAGCAGAGGCGGGACTAGCGGGTTAAGGGAGCAGTTCTTC
16	TRBV6-4	NA	TRBJ1-2	NA	CASSDSGAGTNYGYTF	TGTGCCAGCAGTGACTCTGGGGCAGGGACTAACTATGGCTACACCTTC
16	TRBV5-1	TRBD2	TRBJ2-3	NA	CASSQGRESSTDTQYF	TGCGCCAGCAGCCAAGGGAGGGAGTCTAGCACAGATACGCAGTATTTT
13	TRBV12-3/TRBV12-4	NA	TRBJ1-2	NA	CASREGQGGGYTF	TGTGCCAGCAGGGAAGGCCAGGGAGGGGGCTACACCTTC
12	TRBV7-2	NA	TRBJ2-5	once	CASSRPFETQYF	TGTGCCAGCAGCCGTCCCTTCGAGACCCAGTACTTC
14	TRBV7-9	TRBD1	TRBJ2-3	NA	CASSLQGATDTQYF	TGTGCCAGCAGCTTACAGGGGGCAACAGATACGCAGTATTTT
14	TRBV5-1	NA	TRBJ1-1	NA	CASSLGQENGEAFF	TGCGCCAGCAGCTTGGGACAGGAAAATGGTGAAGCTTTCTTT
14	TRBV25-1	TRBD2	TRBJ2-2	NA	CASSVAGGSGELFF	TGTGCCAGCAGTGTGGCGGGAGGGTCCGGGGAGCTGTTTTTT
14	TRBV5-6	NA	TRBJ1-6	NA	CASSSSRFNSPLHF	TGTGCCAGCAGCTCCAGCAGGTTTAATTCACCCCTCCACTTT
14	TRBV7-2	NA	TRBJ2-7	NA	CASTFSLPAYEQYF	TGTGCCAGCACCTTCTCTCTACCGGCCTACGAGCAGTACTTC
14	TRBV7-9	NA	TRBJ2-4	NA	CASSLQVAKNIQYF	TGTGCCAGCAGCTTACAGGTAGCCAAAAACATTCAGTACTTC
15	TRBV9	NA	TRBJ2-3	NA	CASSVVASGTDTQYF	TGTGCCAGCAGCGTAGTGGCTAGCGGCACAGATACGCAGTATTTT
15	TRBV4-3	NA	TRBJ1-2	NA	CASSQEVQVNYGYTF	TGCGCCAGCAGCCAAGAGGTACAGGTTAACTATGGCTACACCTTC
16	TRBV5-4	TRBD1	TRBJ2-1	NA	CASSAAGQASYNEQFF	TGTGCCAGCAGCGCTGCCGGACAGGCGTCCTACAATGAGCAGTTCTTC
15	TRBV2	TRBD1	TRBJ2-3	NA	CASCRDRGRADTQYF	TGTGCCAGCTGCCGGGACAGGGGTAGGGCAGATACGCAGTATTTT
14	TRBV19	NA	TRBJ2-3	NA	CASSIVDRPDTQYF	TGTGCCAGTAGTATAGTGGACAGACCAGATACGCAGTATTTT
15	TRBV28	TRBD1	TRBJ1-2	NA	CASSLIGRGRDGYTF	TGTGCCAGCAGTTTAATTGGCAGGGGGCGCGATGGCTACACCTTC
15	TRBV6-5	TRBD1	TRBJ2-5	NA	CASTRTGGLQETQYF	TGTGCCAGCACTCGGACAGGGGGCCTTCAAGAGACCCAGTACTTC
17	TRBV7-9	NA	TRBJ2-1	few	CASSSRGGGSSYNEQFF	TGTGCCAGCAGCTCCCGAGGGGGAGGGAGCTCCTACAATGAGCAGTTCTTC
14	TRBV5-5	NA	TRBJ2-7	once	CASSDGLGAYEQYF	TGTGCCAGCAGCGACGGACTGGGTGCCTACGAGCAGTACTTC